Listed below are T cell receptor beta chains from one sample, sequenced in a study of cytomegalovirus exposure and HLA in healthy donors. Libraries were prepared by immunoSEQ multiplex PCR; TCRdb keeps only in-frame clonotypes and omits some of them. The sample shows about 120,000 clones, 63% of them seen only once. Sequenced sample: PBMCs. These receptors originate from a man in his forties in good health and CMV-seropositive. The CDR3 runs from the conserved cysteine through the conserved F or W. The order of the fields is clone size, J gene, V gene, D gene, CDR3 DNA, CDR3 protein. A D gene is named only where the DNA matches it firmly. The size of a clone is reported for some rows only, either as once, few or many, or as a class for expanded clones.

size: NA; J: TRBJ1-4; V: TRBV30; D: NA; DNA: TGTGCCTGGAGTGCAAGCGAAAAACTGTTTTTT; CDR3: CAWSASEKLFF
size: NA; J: TRBJ2-7; V: TRBV5-4; D: NA; DNA: TGTGCCACCAGGGCAGGGGCATCCTACGAGCAGTACTTC; CDR3: CATRAGASYEQYF
size: NA; J: TRBJ2-3; V: TRBV7-2; D: TRBD2; DNA: TGTGCCAGCAGCCGTAGCGGGAGGGAGGGGCCAGATACGCAGTATTTT; CDR3: CASSRSGREGPDTQYF
size: NA; J: TRBJ1-5; V: TRBV6-1; D: NA; DNA: TGTGCCAGCAGTGAAGCGCTTATTCAGGGGACTCAGCCCCAGCATTTT; CDR3: CASSEALIQGTQPQHF
size: NA; J: TRBJ1-3; V: TRBV4-3; D: NA; DNA: TGCGCCAGCAGCCGAACCTTACAGGGCCAGGGAAACACCATATATTTT; CDR3: CASSRTLQGQGNTIYF
size: NA; J: TRBJ2-7; V: TRBV7-6; D: TRBD2; DNA: TGTGCCAGCAGCTCGACTAGCGGGAGGACCGAGCAGTACTTC; CDR3: CASSSTSGRTEQYF
size: NA; J: TRBJ2-5; V: TRBV5-8; D: NA; DNA: TGTGCCAGCAGCAGGACAAAATTCCAAGACACCCAGTACTTC; CDR3: CASSRTKFQDTQYF
size: once; J: TRBJ2-5; V: TRBV7-6; D: NA; DNA: TGTGCCAGCAGCTCTCAAGAGACCCAGTACTTC; CDR3: CASSSQETQYF
size: NA; J: TRBJ2-1; V: TRBV30; D: NA; DNA: TGTGCCTGGAGTGGACTAGTTGCCAATGAGCAGTTCTTC; CDR3: CAWSGLVANEQFF
size: NA; J: TRBJ2-6; V: TRBV9; D: TRBD1; DNA: TGTGCCAGCAGCCTCCAGGGACAGGGTATATCTGGGGCCAACGTCCTGACTTTC; CDR3: CASSLQGQGISGANVLTF
size: NA; J: TRBJ2-1; V: TRBV5-1; D: TRBD2; DNA: TGCGCCAGCAGCTCCCTTTCTCTTGGACTAGCGGGAGGGGATGAGCAGTTCTTC; CDR3: CASSSLSLGLAGGDEQFF
size: NA; J: TRBJ2-2; V: TRBV5-1; D: NA; DNA: TGCGCCGCCTCCGGAGGGTCGGGTAGCACCGGGGAGCTGTTTTTT; CDR3: CAASGGSGSTGELFF
size: NA; J: TRBJ2-1; V: TRBV10-3; D: TRBD1; DNA: TGTGCCATCAGTGGACAGGGTCAGGACAATGAGCAGTTCTTC; CDR3: CAISGQGQDNEQFF
size: once; J: TRBJ2-2; V: TRBV5-4; D: NA; DNA: TGTGCCAGCAGCTTGGTATCGAACACCGGGGAGCTGTTTTTT; CDR3: CASSLVSNTGELFF
size: few; J: TRBJ1-1; V: TRBV6-5; D: NA; DNA: TGTGCCAGCAGTTACGGGGCTGCTTGGGAGAACACTGAAGCTTTCTTT; CDR3: CASSYGAAWENTEAFF
size: once; J: TRBJ2-7; V: TRBV7-9; D: NA; DNA: TGTGCCAGCAGCTTCTTTTCCGGGGACGAGCAGTACTTC; CDR3: CASSFFSGDEQYF
size: NA; J: TRBJ1-2; V: TRBV6-6; D: NA; DNA: TGTGCCAGCAGAAGGGCAGGGCAGGACTATGGCTACACCTTC; CDR3: CASRRAGQDYGYTF
size: NA; J: TRBJ2-7; V: TRBV18; D: TRBD1; DNA: TGTGCCAGCTCACCCCCGGGAGACAGGGGTAGCTACGAGCAGTACTTC; CDR3: CASSPPGDRGSYEQYF
size: NA; J: TRBJ1-5; V: TRBV7-3; D: NA; DNA: TGTGCCAGCAGCCTTAGCATCAATCAGCCCCAGCATTTT; CDR3: CASSLSINQPQHF
size: NA; J: TRBJ1-5; V: TRBV2; D: NA; DNA: TGTGCCAGCAGTGTGGAGAGGGCCCGCAATCAGCCCCAGCATTTT; CDR3: CASSVERARNQPQHF
size: few; J: TRBJ2-6; V: TRBV5-1; D: TRBD1; DNA: TGCGCCAGCAGCTTGGGTGACAGGGGCTTCTCTGGGGCCAACGTCCTGACTTTC; CDR3: CASSLGDRGFSGANVLTF
size: once; J: TRBJ2-3; V: TRBV5-6; D: TRBD2; DNA: TGTGCCAGCAGCTTGCTAGCGGGGGGGTCTTCTAGCACAGATACGCAGTATTTT; CDR3: CASSLLAGGSSSTDTQYF
size: NA; J: TRBJ2-3; V: TRBV5-4; D: NA; DNA: TGTGCCAGCAGCTTCCCAGGGGCGGGGGCAACAGATACGCAGTATTTT; CDR3: CASSFPGAGATDTQYF
size: NA; J: TRBJ1-4; V: TRBV18; D: NA; DNA: TGTGCCAGCTCACAGACGGAGGGGAATGAAAAACTGTTTTTT; CDR3: CASSQTEGNEKLFF
size: few; J: TRBJ1-1; V: TRBV7-9; D: TRBD1; DNA: TGTGCCAGCAGCTTATATCGGTGGGGACAGGGGAGTTTTCACACTGAAGCTTTCTTT; CDR3: CASSLYRWGQGSFHTEAFF
size: NA; J: TRBJ1-1; V: TRBV6-5; D: NA; DNA: TGTGCCAGCAGTCCCGTTACAGGGCATAACACTGAAGCTTTCTTT; CDR3: CASSPVTGHNTEAFF
size: NA; J: TRBJ1-2; V: TRBV19; D: NA; DNA: TGTGCCAGTAGGATTGAGGCGGACAGCTATGGCTACACCTTC; CDR3: CASRIEADSYGYTF
size: NA; J: TRBJ1-1; V: TRBV7-9; D: TRBD1; DNA: TGTGCCAGCAGCTTAACAGGGGGTTCGGAAGCTTTCTTT; CDR3: CASSLTGGSEAFF
size: NA; J: TRBJ2-3; V: TRBV7-2; D: NA; DNA: TGTGCCAGCAGCTTAGACCAGATAACGACAGATACGCAGTATTTT; CDR3: CASSLDQITTDTQYF
size: NA; J: TRBJ2-5; V: TRBV5-1; D: TRBD2; DNA: TGCGCCAGCAGCTTACTAGCGGGAGGAGAGACCCAGTACTTC; CDR3: CASSLLAGGETQYF
size: NA; J: TRBJ1-5; V: TRBV19; D: NA; DNA: TGTGCCAGTAGTATTACGCCCGACAGGCGTCAGCCCCAGCATTTT; CDR3: CASSITPDRRQPQHF
size: few; J: TRBJ2-7; V: TRBV12-5; D: NA; DNA: TGTGCTAGTGCCTTGGACAGCCCCTCCTACGAGCAGTACTTC; CDR3: CASALDSPSYEQYF
size: NA; J: TRBJ1-2; V: TRBV4-2; D: NA; DNA: TGTGCCAGCAGCCAAGATATGGGTACAGGGTCCTATGGCTACACCTTC; CDR3: CASSQDMGTGSYGYTF
size: few; J: TRBJ2-7; V: TRBV19; D: TRBD1; DNA: TGTGCCAGTAGTACATCCAGGGGGCGTTACGAGCAGTACTTC; CDR3: CASSTSRGRYEQYF
size: NA; J: TRBJ1-3; V: TRBV7-2; D: TRBD1; DNA: TGTGCCAGCAGCTTACAATCAGGGGGCTTTGGAAACACCATATATTTT; CDR3: CASSLQSGGFGNTIYF
size: NA; J: TRBJ2-1; V: TRBV6-1; D: TRBD1; DNA: TGTGCCAGCAGAAGTATTACAGGGGCGGATGAGCAGTTCTTC; CDR3: CASRSITGADEQFF
size: NA; J: TRBJ2-5; V: TRBV7-9; D: TRBD2; DNA: TGTGCCAGCAGCTTAGCGGGAGGGGAGACCCAGTACTTC; CDR3: CASSLAGGETQYF
size: few; J: TRBJ2-7; V: TRBV6-1; D: TRBD1; DNA: TGTGCCAGCAGCTGGGACAGGGACTACGAGCAGTACTTC; CDR3: CASSWDRDYEQYF
size: few; J: TRBJ2-5; V: TRBV7-3; D: NA; DNA: TGTGCCAGCAGCTTAGGTGGGGGGCAAGAGACCCAGTACTTC; CDR3: CASSLGGGQETQYF
size: few; J: TRBJ2-1; V: TRBV11-2; D: NA; DNA: TGTGCCAGCAGCCCCCGGGGTGGTCTGAGCTCCTACAATGAGCAGTTCTTC; CDR3: CASSPRGGLSSYNEQFF
size: NA; J: TRBJ2-3; V: TRBV30; D: TRBD1; DNA: TGTGCCCGGGGACAGAGCACAGATACGCAGTATTTT; CDR3: CARGQSTDTQYF
size: NA; J: TRBJ2-3; V: TRBV25-1; D: TRBD2; DNA: TGTGCCAGCAGTGAAGTGGCTAGCGGGAGCACAGATACGCAGTATTTT; CDR3: CASSEVASGSTDTQYF
size: NA; J: TRBJ2-7; V: TRBV29-1; D: NA; DNA: TGCAGCGTTGAAGGCCAGGGGTACGAGCAGTACTTC; CDR3: CSVEGQGYEQYF
size: NA; J: TRBJ1-2; V: TRBV15; D: NA; DNA: TGTGCCACCAGCAGCGACCTAAGACCGGGAACCCACTATGGCTACACCTTC; CDR3: CATSSDLRPGTHYGYTF
size: few; J: TRBJ1-3; V: TRBV9; D: NA; DNA: TGTGCCAGCAGCGTAGGTAGCCAGCAAGAAGGAAACACCATATATTTT; CDR3: CASSVGSQQEGNTIYF
size: NA; J: TRBJ2-3; V: TRBV21-1; D: NA; DNA: TGTGCCAGCAGCAGACAGGGACTTCAGAAATTGGATACGCAGTATTTT; CDR3: CASSRQGLQKLDTQYF
size: NA; J: TRBJ2-1; V: TRBV21-1; D: NA; DNA: TGTGCCAGCAGCAAAAGGGGGACTAGCGGGAGTAATGAGCAGTTCTTC; CDR3: CASSKRGTSGSNEQFF
size: NA; J: TRBJ1-6; V: TRBV5-1; D: NA; DNA: TGCGCCAACAGCTTCCAGGGGACACCCCTCCACTTT; CDR3: CANSFQGTPLHF
size: NA; J: TRBJ1-3; V: TRBV6-5; D: NA; DNA: TGTGCCAGCAGTTACGGGGGGGAGATCTCTGGAAACACCATATATTTT; CDR3: CASSYGGEISGNTIYF
size: NA; J: TRBJ1-1; V: TRBV28; D: NA; DNA: TGTGCCAGCAGTTTATCTGGCGGGCGTGACACTGAAGCTTTCTTT; CDR3: CASSLSGGRDTEAFF
size: few; J: TRBJ1-1; V: TRBV27; D: NA; DNA: TGTGCCAGCAGTTTATCCTGGACAGCGGGGGATGTTGGCACTGAAGCTTTCTTT; CDR3: CASSLSWTAGDVGTEAFF
size: few; J: TRBJ1-2; V: TRBV6-5; D: NA; DNA: TGTGCCAGCAGTTACTCTCGGGGGACCGGGGGCTACACCTTC; CDR3: CASSYSRGTGGYTF
size: NA; J: TRBJ2-7; V: TRBV6-5; D: NA; DNA: TGTGCCAGCAGTTACTCGTTGGGGCTCCCCTACGAGCAGTACTTC; CDR3: CASSYSLGLPYEQYF
size: NA; J: TRBJ2-1; V: TRBV5-1; D: TRBD2; DNA: TGCGCCAGCAGCTTGGTTAGCGGGGCATCGAATGAGCAGTTCTTC; CDR3: CASSLVSGASNEQFF
size: NA; J: TRBJ1-1; V: TRBV10-2; D: NA; DNA: TGCGCCAGCAGTCCCCTGGGGGGGGCATATGAAGCTTTCTTT; CDR3: CASSPLGGAYEAFF